Given below is one T cell receptor beta chain in context. The antigen is not known. Preparation of the TCRbeta library involved a method that used unique molecular identifiers. TCRdb reprocessed the PCR reads via MiXCR and lists one record per CDR3 protein. The sample records under 850,000 distinct CDR3 sequences, 13% being singletons. The source of the sample is a study of T-cell reconstitution after alpha-beta-depleted transplantation in children. Findings and limits, study-wide: T-cell numbers and diversity, one year after transplant, stemmed largely from T cells that were newly produced. The high TCRbeta diversity at day 60 in some patients came from surviving recipient T cells and thymic progenitors.

The V gene lost 6 bases and the J gene lost 2 bases, with 21 bases spanning the gap. Germline values: CDR1 DFQATT, CDR2 SNEGSKA (reference sequence). The CDR3 is 16 amino acids. The chain combines TRBV20-1 with TRBJ2-3; TRBD2 might be the D (6 bases). This sample comprised PBMCs, obtained before TCRalphabeta/CD19-depleted stem cell transplant. This receptor was obtained from a girl aged 2 to 10 with congenital amegakaryocytic thrombocytopenia, due to receive a stem cell transplant. The CDR3 is CSAPGHSGQYTDTQYF. CDR3 nucleotides: TGCAGTGCCCCCGGACACAGCGGGCAATACACAGATACGCAGTATTTT.